These 25 T cell receptor beta chains came from one sample sequenced in a study of PD-1 blockade in classical Hodgkin lymphoma. Brentuximab vedotin exposure varied, and every patient relapsed after autologous stem cell transplantation. Using immunoSEQ multiplex PCR, the repertoire was profiled, and TCRdb retains in-frame clones only, with some absent. The data contain more than 40,000 clones, over 60% of them singletons. The sequences come from peripheral blood mononuclear cells (PBMCs), collected at baseline. All receptors derive from a human donor with classical Hodgkin lymphoma.

The chain combines TRBV27 with TRBJ1-1, with 7 bases lining up with TRBD1. The ends lost 5 bases at V and 2 bases at J; junction bases unmatched: 14. The CDR3 totals 17 residues. The germline V gene has CDR1 MNHEY and CDR2 SMNVEV (reference sequence). The CDR3 loop is CASSGPGTANGNTEAFF. CDR3 coding DNA: TGTGCCAGCAGTGGACCCGGGACAGCTAACGGTAACACTGAAGCTTTCTTT.

The V call is TRBV28, the J call TRBJ2-1; tentatively, D is TRBD1 (7 bases). CDR1 and CDR2 (germline): MDHEN, SYDVKM. This CDR3 comprises 16 residues. Trimming shortened V by 1 base and J by 4 bases, and 14 bases separated the two germline ends. This CDR3 reads CASSLSRGTVYNEQFF. Written as DNA, the CDR3 is TGTGCCAGCAGTTTATCCCGGGGGACAGTGTACAATGAGCAGTTCTTC.

This chain uses TRBV29-1 with TRBJ1-2; 8 bases are shared with TRBD1. CDR1 SQVTM and CDR2 ANQGSEA come from the germline V gene. This CDR3 has 14 amino acids. J lost 4 bases, V lost 6 bases, and 10 bases had no gene match. The DNA for the CDR3 is TGCAGCGTCCAAGGACAGGGCGAAGGCTATGGCTACACCTTC. Amino acids: CSVQGQGEGYGYTF.

V usage is TRBV5-6 and J usage is TRBJ1-5, with 11 bases that match TRBD1. The length of the CDR3 is 16 residues. With 4 bases clipped from V and 4 bases from J, the junction kept 7 bases outside the gene matches. The V gene's germline CDR1 is SGHDT and CDR2 YYEEEE. The CDR3 sequence: CASSPGQGAPNQPQHF. DNA for the CDR3: TGTGCCAGCAGCCCCGGACAGGGGGCACCGAATCAGCCCCAGCATTTT.

This clone has more than one count but fewer than ten. J is TRBJ2-3 and V is TRBV7-3, with 9 bases aligning to TRBD2. Trimming removed 2 bases from V and 5 bases from J; junction bases left unmatched: 11. The CDR3 covers 17 residues. Germline-derived CDR1 and CDR2 are SGHTA and FQGTGA. The CDR3 nucleotides are TGTGCCAGCAGCTTATGGCCTCGGAGCGGGAGGAAAGATACGCAGTATTTT. It yields the protein CASSLWPRSGRKDTQYF.

The genes are TRBV5-1 and TRBJ1-1; D is unresolved. The CDR3 contains 15 residues. Germline V gene data show CDR1 as SGHRS and CDR2 as YFSETQ. V gave up 4 bases and J gave up 0 bases, with 13 bases separating them. The CDR3 sequence: CASSRDWFMNTEAFF. CDR3 coding DNA: TGCGCCAGCAGCAGAGATTGGTTCATGAACACTGAAGCTTTCTTT.

This clone appeared once. Other DNA sequences in this sample translate to the same CDR3. The CDR3 region has the DNA TGTGCCAGCAGCTTAGTCGGCGGGACTAGTTCCTACGAGCAGTACTTC. Translating it yields CASSLVGGTSSYEQYF. V and J are TRBV11-2 and TRBJ2-7, with 8 bases lining up with TRBD2. Per germline, CDR1 SGHAT and CDR2 FQNNGV. The CDR3 sequence is 16 residues long. V lost 1 base to trimming and J lost 1 base; unmatched junction nucleotides: 6.

The chain carries TRBV19 and TRBJ1-2; D unclear. Trimming stripped 4 bases from V and 8 bases from J, with 14 bases between. CDR1 LNHDA and CDR2 SQIVND come from the germline V gene (reference sequence). The length of the CDR3 is 13 residues. The CDR3 nucleotides read TGTGCCAGTAGTAGCCGGGGAATCGAGGGCTACACCTTC. It is translated as CASSSRGIEGYTF.

The chain combines TRBV28 with TRBJ2-7, with D possibly TRBD1 on 6 matching bases. The CDR3 is made up of 12 amino acids. V was pared by 5 bases and J by 4 bases, with 9 bases between. Germline values: CDR1 MDHEN, CDR2 SYDVKM. The CDR3 loop reads CASSQQGYEQYF. Here the CDR3 DNA reads TGTGCCAGCAGTCAACAGGGTTACGAGCAGTACTTC.

This clone has a handful of counts. The chain couples TRBV28 to TRBJ2-7; 9 bases are shared with TRBD1. CDR1 is MDHEN and CDR2 is SYDVKM in the germline V gene. J gave up 6 bases and V 3 bases, and 9 bases lay outside the gene matches. The CDR3 sequence is 15 residues long. CDR3 sequence (DNA): TGTGCCAGCAGTTTTGGTTGGACAGGGGTTGCCGAGCAGTACTTC. It is translated as CASSFGWTGVAEQYF.

V usage is TRBV7-1 and J usage is TRBJ1-1, with D unclear. TRBV7-1 is known as an ORF, though its function is uncertain. This CDR3 comprises 11 residues. V lost 4 bases and J 7 bases, leaving 7 bases between the germline ends. CDR3 region: CASSFASEAFF. The CDR3 nucleotides are TGTGCCAGCAGCTTTGCGAGTGAAGCTTTCTTT.

The rearrangement links TRBV9 to TRBJ2-7; maybe TRBD1 (6 bases). V dropped 4 bases and J dropped 5 bases, with 16 bases sitting between them. This CDR3 is built from 14 residues. CDR1 and CDR2 from the germline V gene are SGDLS and YYNGEE. The CDR3 here is CASSPRVGAHEQYF. CDR3 bases: TGTGCCAGCAGCCCGCGTGTGGGGGCCCACGAGCAGTACTTC. Variable domain in full (rest from reference TRBV9 and TRBJ2-7): DSGVTQTPKHLITATGQRVTLRCSPRSGDLSVYWYQQSLDQGLQFLIQYYNGEERAKGNILERFSAQQFPDLHSELNLSSLELGDSALYFCASSPRVGAHEQYFGPGTRLTVT.

This clone was recorded a few times. The chain employs TRBV7-2 and TRBJ2-4; 8 bases are shared with TRBD2. CDR3 size: 14 residues. Looked up from germline, CDR1 is SGHTA and CDR2 is FQGNSA. V gave up 5 bases and J gave up 7 bases; unmatched junction bases: 7. The CDR3 is CASSRGLETNIQYF. DNA of the CDR3: TGTGCCAGCAGCCGGGGACTAGAAACTAACATTCAGTACTTC.

The chain employs TRBV6-1 and TRBJ2-7, with 15 positions matching TRBD2. The V gene's germline CDR1 is MNHNS and CDR2 SASEGT. With 3 bases clipped from V and 4 bases from J, the junction kept 7 bases outside the gene matches. This CDR3 region has 17 residues. As DNA, the CDR3 is TGTGCCAGCAGTGAGAGTCGGGGACTAGCGGGAGGTTACGAGCAGTACTTC. Protein product: CASSESRGLAGGYEQYF.

The chain joins TRBV6-5 to TRBJ2-7; 8 positions agree with TRBD1. V lost 4 bases to trimming and J lost 2 bases; unmatched junction nucleotides: 4. Looked up from germline, CDR1 is MNHEY and CDR2 is SVGAGI. The length of the CDR3 is 14 residues. The CDR3 bases are TGTGCCAGCAGTTTCCGGGACAGGACCTACGAGCAGTACTTC. This codes for CASSFRDRTYEQYF.

The chain is built from TRBV28 and TRBJ2-1; 11 bases map to TRBD2. CDR1 is MDHEN, CDR2 SYDVKM, per germline. Trimming cost V 5 bases and J 9 bases; bases outside gene matches: 9. This CDR3 has 15 amino acids. The CDR3 bases are TGTGCCAGCAGTCCCCAACTAGCGGGAGTACCTGAGCAGTTCTTC. Amino acids: CASSPQLAGVPEQFF.

The chain employs TRBV5-1 and TRBJ2-5; TRBD2 agrees at 11 bases. Germline loops: CDR1 SGHRS, CDR2 YFSETQ. CDR3 length: 14 amino acids. The ends lost 2 bases at V and 3 bases at J; junction bases unmatched: 0. The CDR3, as DNA: TGCGCCAGCAGCTTACTAGCGGGAGAAGAGACCCAGTACTTC. It translates to CASSLLAGEETQYF.

In regard to this clone: The same CDR3 also results from other DNA sequences found in this sample. The chain couples TRBV11-2 to TRBJ1-1; D remains unclear. Germline loops: CDR1 SGHAT, CDR2 FQNNGV. V lost 3 bases and J lost 1, with 6 bases in between. This CDR3 comprises 13 residues. Written as DNA, the CDR3 is TGTGCCAGCAGCTTTGACACGAACACTGAAGCTTTCTTT. It yields the protein CASSFDTNTEAFF.

The genes are TRBV19 and TRBJ2-3; 10 bases align to TRBD1. V shed 8 bases and J 3 bases; nucleotides not matched to a gene: 5. CDR3 size: 14 residues. CDR1 LNHDA and CDR2 SQIVND come from the germline V gene (reference sequence). The CDR3 nucleotides are TGTGCCAGTGCGGACAGGGGGGGGACAGATACGCAGTATTTT. Residues: CASADRGGTDTQYF.

V and J are TRBV5-1 and TRBJ2-5; the match to TRBD1 covers 8 bases. Trimming took 0 bases from V and 4 from J; bases not matched to a gene: 14. Germline CDR1 SGHRS, CDR2 YFSETQ. CDR3 size: 18 residues. The CDR3 protein is CASSLVQGAVVMGETQYF. CDR3 sequence (DNA): TGCGCCAGCAGCTTGGTGCAGGGGGCGGTGGTAATGGGAGAGACCCAGTACTTC. The entire variable domain, with the rest obtained from reference TRBV5-1 and TRBJ2-5, is as follows: KAGVTQTPRYLIKTRGQQVTLSCSPISGHRSVSWYQQTPGQGLQFLFEYFSETQRNKGNFPGRFSGRQFSNSRSEMNVSTLELGDSALYLCASSLVQGAVVMGETQYFGPGTRLLVL.

For this clone: The sample carries other DNA sequences with the same CDR3. The V call is TRBV11-3, the J call TRBJ1-3; 10 bases fit TRBD1. The germline V gene encodes CDR1 SGHNT and CDR2 YENEEA. The J segment lost 2 bases and the V segment lost 5 bases, leaving 3 bases of the junction unmatched. The CDR3 sequence is 15 residues long. The CDR3 region is CASSPGQGPGNTIYF. The CDR3 nucleotides read TGTGCCAGCAGCCCGGGACAGGGGCCTGGAAACACCATATATTTT.

With respect to this clone: Other DNA sequences in this sample translate to the same CDR3. The CDR3 loop is CASSYGQFTEAFF. The DNA for the CDR3 is TGTGCCAGCAGTTACGGCCAGTTCACTGAAGCTTTCTTT. The chain carries TRBV6-5 and TRBJ1-1; the D is unclear. Germline CDR1 and CDR2: MNHEY and SVGAGI. CDR3 length: 13 residues. V was cut by 2 bases and J by 4 bases, with 8 bases left in between.

V is TRBV5-4 and J is TRBJ1-1; 7 bases are shared with TRBD1. CDR1 is SGHNT, CDR2 YYREEE, per germline (reference sequence). This CDR3 has 14 amino acids. With V trimmed by 4 bases and J by 5 bases, 8 bases remained unmatched. The CDR3 loop reads CASSVTGRMTEAFF. The CDR3 DNA reads TGTGCCAGCAGCGTGACAGGGCGTATGACTGAAGCTTTCTTT.

This clone was picked up one time. The rearrangement joins TRBV6-1 to TRBJ1-3; D ambiguous. V lost 3 bases, J lost 5 bases, and 5 bases lay in between. This CDR3 is 12 amino acids long. Germline CDR1 is MNHNS and CDR2 is SASEGT. CDR3: CASSEARNTIYF. CDR3 sequence (DNA): TGTGCCAGCAGTGAGGCCAGAAACACCATATATTTT.

The sample holds a few counts of this clone. The chain links TRBV30 to TRBJ1-1; 8 bases match TRBD1. The CDR3 has 13 residues. Looked up from germline, CDR1 is GTSNPN and CDR2 is SVGIG (reference sequence). V shed 5 bases and J 5 bases; nucleotides not matched to a gene: 7. For the CDR3, the DNA is TGTGCCTGGCTAAGACAGGGGCGAACTGAAGCTTTCTTT. Translating it yields CAWLRQGRTEAFF.